This T cell receptor (beta chain) is drawn from a study of early T cells in non-severe SARS-CoV-2 infection. The germline V gene encodes CDR1 SGHAT and CDR2 FQNNGV. V dropped 6 bases and J dropped 6; count of bases not matched to a gene: 7. The CDR3 totals 15 residues. Individual cDNA molecules carried attached unique molecular identifiers. One entry per CDR3 protein results from TCRdb running MiXCR on the 5' RACE reads. This table holds roughly 46,000 distinct CDR3 sequences, roughly 9.4% found once. This clonotype showed up just a few times. The sequences come from whole blood, collected at baseline. The chain links TRBV11-2 to TRBJ2-7, with 14 nucleotides matching TRBD2. This TCR was sampled from an adult who was a healthcare worker with PCR-confirmed SARS-CoV-2 infection or an uninfected control (not recorded which). The CDR3 region has the DNA TGTGCCAGCAGTGTAGGGACTAGCGGGAGCTCCGAGCAGTACTTC. Encoded protein: CASSVGTSGSSEQYF.